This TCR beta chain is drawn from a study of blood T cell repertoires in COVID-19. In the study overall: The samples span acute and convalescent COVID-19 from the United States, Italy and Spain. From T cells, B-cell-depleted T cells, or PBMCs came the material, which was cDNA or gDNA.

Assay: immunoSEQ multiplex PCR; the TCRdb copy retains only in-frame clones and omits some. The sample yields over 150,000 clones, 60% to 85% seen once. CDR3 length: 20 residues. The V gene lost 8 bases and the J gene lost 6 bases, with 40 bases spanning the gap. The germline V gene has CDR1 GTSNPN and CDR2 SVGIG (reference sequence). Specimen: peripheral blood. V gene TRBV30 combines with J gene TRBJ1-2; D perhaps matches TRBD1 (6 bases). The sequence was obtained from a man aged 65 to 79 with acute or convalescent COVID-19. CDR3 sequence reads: CARGPWGGGFRGGQEDGYTF. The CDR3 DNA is TGTGCCCGGGGCCCGTGGGGAGGGGGGTTCCGAGGAGGCCAGGAGGATGGCTACACCTTC.